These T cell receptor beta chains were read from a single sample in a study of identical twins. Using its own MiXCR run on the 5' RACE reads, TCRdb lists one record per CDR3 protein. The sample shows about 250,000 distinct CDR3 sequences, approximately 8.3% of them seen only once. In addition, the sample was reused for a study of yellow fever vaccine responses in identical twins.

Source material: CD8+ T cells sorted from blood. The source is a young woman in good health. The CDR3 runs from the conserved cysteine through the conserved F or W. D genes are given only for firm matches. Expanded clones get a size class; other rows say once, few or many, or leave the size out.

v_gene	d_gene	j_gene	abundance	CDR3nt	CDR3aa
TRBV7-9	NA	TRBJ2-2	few	TGTGCCAGCAGCCTAGCCGGCCGTCCCGGGGAGCTGTTTTTT	CASSLAGRPGELFF
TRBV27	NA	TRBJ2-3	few	TGTGCCAGCAGTACGCCTGACCTGAGCACAGATACGCAGTATTTT	CASSTPDLSTDTQYF
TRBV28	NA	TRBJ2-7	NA	TGTGCCAGCAGAACAGGAGATGACGAGCAGTACTTC	CASRTGDDEQYF
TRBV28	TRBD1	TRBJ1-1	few	TGTGCCAGCCGCGCCAGGGGCCAGGGGGGGAACACTGAAGCTTTCTTT	CASRARGQGGNTEAFF
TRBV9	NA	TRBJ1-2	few	TGTGCCAGCACGGAGAATGAGGGGCCGGGTGGCTACACCTTC	CASTENEGPGGYTF
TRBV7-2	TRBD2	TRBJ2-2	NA	TGTGCCAGCAGCCCGCGACTAGCGGGAGAGAACACCGGGGAGCTGTTTTTT	CASSPRLAGENTGELFF
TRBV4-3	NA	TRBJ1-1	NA	TGCGCCAGCAGCCAAGATGTTCGGGGTTATGAAGCTTTCTTT	CASSQDVRGYEAFF
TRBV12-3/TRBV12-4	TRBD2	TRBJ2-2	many	TGTGCCAGCAGTTTACCCCTAGCGGGAGTTCGCACCGGGGAGCTGTTTTTT	CASSLPLAGVRTGELFF
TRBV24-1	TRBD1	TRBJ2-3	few	TGTGCCACCAGTGATCACTACAGGGGAGCTTACCATTTT	CATSDHYRGAYHF
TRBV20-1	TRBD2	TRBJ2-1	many	TGCAGTGCTAGAGGGCTGACTAGCGCCAATGAGCAGTTCTTC	CSARGLTSANEQFF
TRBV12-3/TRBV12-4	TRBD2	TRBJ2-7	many	TGTGCCAGCAGTTCACCCGCGGGGAGGGCATACGAGCAGTACTTC	CASSSPAGRAYEQYF
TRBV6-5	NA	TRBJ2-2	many	TGTGCCAGCAGTTACGGCCCCGGGGAGCTGTTTTTT	CASSYGPGELFF
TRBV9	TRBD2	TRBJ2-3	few	TGTGCCAGCAGCGAGAGCGGGGGCGGGACAGATACGCAGTATTTT	CASSESGGGTDTQYF
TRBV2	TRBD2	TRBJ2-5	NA	TGTGCCAGCAGTGATGGACTAGCGGTACGAGAGACCCAGTACTTC	CASSDGLAVRETQYF
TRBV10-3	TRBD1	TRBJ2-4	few	TGTGCCATCAGTGAAGAGGGGGCCCTAGCCAAAAACATTCAGTACTTC	CAISEEGALAKNIQYF
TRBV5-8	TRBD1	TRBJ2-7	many	TGTGCCAGCAGCGGTGACAGGGGCTACGAGCAGTACTTC	CASSGDRGYEQYF
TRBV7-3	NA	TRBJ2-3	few	TGTGCCAGCAGCTTAAGTGCGCCAGATACGCAGTATTTT	CASSLSAPDTQYF
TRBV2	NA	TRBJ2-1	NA	TGTGCCATCAGTTTAGGAGGTGGGGGCTTGGAAATCGTAAATGAGCAGTTCTTC	CAISLGGGGLEIVNEQFF
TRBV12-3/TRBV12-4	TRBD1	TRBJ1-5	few	TGTGCCAGCAGTTCCACCGACAGGGGCAATCAGCCCCAGCATTTT	CASSSTDRGNQPQHF
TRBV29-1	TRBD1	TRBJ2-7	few	TGCAGCGTTACCGGGACAGGGCGTCTCGAGCAGTACTTC	CSVTGTGRLEQYF
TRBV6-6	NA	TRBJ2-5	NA	TGTGCCAGCGCGCCCACCCAAGAGACCCAGTACTTC	CASAPTQETQYF
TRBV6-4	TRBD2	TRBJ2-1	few	TGTGCCAGCAGTGACACGGCGGGAGGGCATGAGCAGTTCTTC	CASSDTAGGHEQFF
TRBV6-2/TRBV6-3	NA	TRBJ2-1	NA	TGTGCCAGCGGCGACCGTCCCCAAGGTTCATACAATGAGCAGTTCTTC	CASGDRPQGSYNEQFF
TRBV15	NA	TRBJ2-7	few	TGTGCCACCAGCCCAAGTCTAGGCAAAAGAATCTACGAGCAGTACTTC	CATSPSLGKRIYEQYF
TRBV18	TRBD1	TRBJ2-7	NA	TGTGCCAGCTCGGAACAGGGGGCTACGTACGAGCAGTACTTC	CASSEQGATYEQYF
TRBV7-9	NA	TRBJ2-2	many	TGTGCCAGCAGGTCACAGAACACCGGGGAGCTGTTTTTT	CASRSQNTGELFF
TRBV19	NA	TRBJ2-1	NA	TGTGCCAGTAGTACAGGGAGGGGGGTGGATGAGCAGTTCTTC	CASSTGRGVDEQFF
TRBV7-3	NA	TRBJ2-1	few	TGTGCCAGCAGCTTCGACAGTTACAATGAGCAGTTCTTC	CASSFDSYNEQFF
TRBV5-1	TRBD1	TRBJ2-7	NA	TGCGCCAGCAGCTTAGACAGGGTGGGGTACGAGCAGTACTTC	CASSLDRVGYEQYF
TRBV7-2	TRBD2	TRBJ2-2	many	TGTGCCAGCAGCCCAATGGGGGGGATGACCGGGGAGCTGTTTTTT	CASSPMGGMTGELFF
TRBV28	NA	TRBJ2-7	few	TGTGCCAGCAGTTTTAACAGGGTCTCCTACGAGCAGTACTTC	CASSFNRVSYEQYF
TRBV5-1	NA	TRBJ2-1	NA	TGCGCCAGCATCGGCGGGTACAATGAGCAGTTCTTC	CASIGGYNEQFF
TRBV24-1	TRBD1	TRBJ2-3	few	TGTGCCACCAGTGATGCGACAGGGGGCACAGATACGCAGTATTTT	CATSDATGGTDTQYF
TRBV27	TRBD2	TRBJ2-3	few	TGTGCCAGCAGTTTTCTAGCGGGGCCAACAGATACGCAGTATTTT	CASSFLAGPTDTQYF
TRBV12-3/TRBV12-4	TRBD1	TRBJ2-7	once	TGTGCCTTCAGTTTGCGGACAGGGGTCTCCGCCGCCGGCTACGAGCAGTACTTC	CAFSLRTGVSAAGYEQYF
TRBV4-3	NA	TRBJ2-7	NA	TGCGCCAGCAGCCACAGGGACTCCGGAAGGGACGAGCAGTACTTC	CASSHRDSGRDEQYF
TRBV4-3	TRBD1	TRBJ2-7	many	TGCGCCAGCAGCCACGAATGGACAGGGGGGTCCTACGAGCAGTACTTC	CASSHEWTGGSYEQYF
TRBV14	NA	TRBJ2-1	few	TGTGCCAGCAGCCCCCGAGGCTGGGATGAGCAGTTCTTC	CASSPRGWDEQFF
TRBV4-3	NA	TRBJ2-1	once	TGCGCCAGCAGCCCGGGACAGGGGTCTAGCGGGGGCTCCTACAATGAGCAGTTCTTC	CASSPGQGSSGGSYNEQFF